This TCR beta chain derives from a study of blood T cell repertoires in COVID-19. Overall study: Sites in the United States, Italy and Spain provided acute and convalescent COVID-19 samples.

After removal of 1 base from V and 2 bases from J, the junction contained 5 bases not matched to a gene. The CDR3 covers 18 residues. Germline CDR1 and CDR2: LGHNA and YSLEER. In the authors' workflow: Estimation of nucleated cell counts relied on the amplification of reference gene primers. Here immunoSEQ multiplex PCR was the method, and the copy in TCRdb shows in-frame clones only, minus some. The D gene and trimming were derived from the DNA, and the V and J assignments and clone size from that table. The data hold approximately 210,000 clones, with 82% observed a single time. The sample holds a few counts of this clone.

The sequenced material came from peripheral blood. This clonotype was obtained from a woman aged 40 to 50 with acute or convalescent COVID-19. This rearrangement joins TRBV4-3 to TRBJ2-6; 10 bases agree with TRBD1. The CDR3 DNA reads TGCGCCAGCAGCCAAGGCGCGACAGGGGGCACTGGGGCCAACGTCCTGACTTTC. Protein sequence: CASSQGATGGTGANVLTF.